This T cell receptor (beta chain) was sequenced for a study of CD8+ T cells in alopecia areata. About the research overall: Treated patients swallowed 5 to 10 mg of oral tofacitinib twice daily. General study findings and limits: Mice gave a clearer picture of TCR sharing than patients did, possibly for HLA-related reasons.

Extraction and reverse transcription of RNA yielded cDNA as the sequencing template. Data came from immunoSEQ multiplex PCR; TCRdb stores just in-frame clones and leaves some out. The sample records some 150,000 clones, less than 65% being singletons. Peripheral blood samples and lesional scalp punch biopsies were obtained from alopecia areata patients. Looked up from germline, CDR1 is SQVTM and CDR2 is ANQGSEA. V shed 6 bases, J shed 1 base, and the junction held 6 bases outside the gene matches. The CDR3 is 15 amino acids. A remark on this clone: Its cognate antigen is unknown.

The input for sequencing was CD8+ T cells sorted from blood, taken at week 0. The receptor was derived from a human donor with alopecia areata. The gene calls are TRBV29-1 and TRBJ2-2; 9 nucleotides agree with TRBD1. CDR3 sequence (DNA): TGCAGCGTCTTTGGGGACAGGGAGAACACCGGGGAGCTGTTTTTT. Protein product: CSVFGDRENTGELFF.